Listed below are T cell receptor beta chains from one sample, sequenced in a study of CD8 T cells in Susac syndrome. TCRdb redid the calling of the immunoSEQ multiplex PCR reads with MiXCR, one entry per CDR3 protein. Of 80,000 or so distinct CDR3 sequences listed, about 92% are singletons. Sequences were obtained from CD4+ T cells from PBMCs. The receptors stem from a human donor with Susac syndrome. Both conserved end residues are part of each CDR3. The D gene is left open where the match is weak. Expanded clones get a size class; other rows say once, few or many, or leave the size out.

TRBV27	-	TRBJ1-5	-	TGTGCCAGCAGTCTCAACAGGGCTCGGGAGCCCCAGCATTTT	CASSLNRAREPQHF
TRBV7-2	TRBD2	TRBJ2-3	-	TGTGCCAGCAGCTTAAAAGCGGGATTGGATACGCAGTATTTT	CASSLKAGLDTQYF
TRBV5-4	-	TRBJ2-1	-	TGTGCCAGCAGCTTCGTAACTAGCTCCTACAATGAGCAGTTCTTC	CASSFVTSSYNEQFF
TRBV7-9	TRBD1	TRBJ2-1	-	TGTGCCAGCAGCTTAGGCGGGACAGGGTCAGGTGAGCAGTTCTTC	CASSLGGTGSGEQFF
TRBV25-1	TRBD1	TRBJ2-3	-	TGTGCCAGCAGTGAATTGTCTAGGAATGAGGACAGGGAAAATGCAGATACGCAGTATTTT	CASSELSRNEDRENADTQYF
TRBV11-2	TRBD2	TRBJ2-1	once	TGTGCCAGCAGCTTAGATCCGGGGGGGATCTACAATGAGCAGTTCTTC	CASSLDPGGIYNEQFF
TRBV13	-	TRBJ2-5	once	TGTGCCAGCAGCTTAGGACAGCCCCAAGAGACCCAGTACTTC	CASSLGQPQETQYF
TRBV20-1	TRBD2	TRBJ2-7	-	TGCAGTGCCAATAGCGGGGGGGCGCTCGAGCAGTACTTC	CSANSGGALEQYF
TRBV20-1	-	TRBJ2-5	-	TGCAGTGCTAGAAACACTATGAGCGGGGAGACCCAGTACTTC	CSARNTMSGETQYF
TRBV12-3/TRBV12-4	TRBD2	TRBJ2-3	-	TGTGCCAGCAGTACTCGGGCGGGGGGGCCCCCAGATACGCAGTATTTT	CASSTRAGGPPDTQYF
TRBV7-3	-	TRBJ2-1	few	TGTGCCAGCAGCCTCTCGACTTTGTACAATGAGCAGTTCTTC	CASSLSTLYNEQFF
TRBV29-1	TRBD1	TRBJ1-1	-	TGCAGCGTAACAGGGGCAGGCCTTAGCACTGAAGCTTTCTTT	CSVTGAGLSTEAFF
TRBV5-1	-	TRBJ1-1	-	TGCGCCAGCAGTCTAGAGGGAAGGAACACTGAAGCTTTCTTT	CASSLEGRNTEAFF
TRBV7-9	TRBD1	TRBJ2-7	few	TGTGCCAGCAGCTTAGGCCAGGGGGCGGACGAGCAGTACTTC	CASSLGQGADEQYF
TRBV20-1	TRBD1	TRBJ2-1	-	TGCAGTGCTTTGGCCAGGGCACAGGGGGCGCGTAATGAGCAGTTCTTC	CSALARAQGARNEQFF
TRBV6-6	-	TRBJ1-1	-	TGTGCCAGCAGTTACTCAGACAGCCCGAACACTGAAGCTTTCTTT	CASSYSDSPNTEAFF